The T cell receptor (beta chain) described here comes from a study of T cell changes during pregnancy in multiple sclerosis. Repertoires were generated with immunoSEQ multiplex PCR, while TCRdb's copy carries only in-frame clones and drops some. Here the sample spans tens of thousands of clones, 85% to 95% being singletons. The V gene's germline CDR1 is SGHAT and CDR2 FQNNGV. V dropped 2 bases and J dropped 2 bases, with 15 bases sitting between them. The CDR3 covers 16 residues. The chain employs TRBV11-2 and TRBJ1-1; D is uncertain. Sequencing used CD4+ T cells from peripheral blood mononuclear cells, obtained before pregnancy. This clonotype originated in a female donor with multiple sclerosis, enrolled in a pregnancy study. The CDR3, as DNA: TGTGCCAGCAGCTTAAGATTCCGGGAACCTAACACTGAAGCTTTCTTT. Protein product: CASSLRFREPNTEAFF.